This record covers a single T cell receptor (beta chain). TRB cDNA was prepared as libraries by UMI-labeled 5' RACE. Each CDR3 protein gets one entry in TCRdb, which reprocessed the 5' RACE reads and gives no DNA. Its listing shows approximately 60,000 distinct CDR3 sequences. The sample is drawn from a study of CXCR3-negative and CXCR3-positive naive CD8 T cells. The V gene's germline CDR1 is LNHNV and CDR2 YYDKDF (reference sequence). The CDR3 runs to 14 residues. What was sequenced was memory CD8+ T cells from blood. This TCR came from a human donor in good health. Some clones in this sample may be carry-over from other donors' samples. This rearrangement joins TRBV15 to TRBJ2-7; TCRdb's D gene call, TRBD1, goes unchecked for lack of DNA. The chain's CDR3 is CATSTGQGHYEQYF.